The present entry profiles one TCR beta chain with its context. The antigen is unknown. The data are from a study of monozygotic twins with inflammatory bowel disease. Study-wide results and caveats: TCRbeta inverse Simpson diversity was decreased in IBD patients versus healthy co-twins. Lower sharing of clonotypes with other individuals was seen in IBD patients than in healthy twins. This was most marked in patients showing signs of disease activity. It was observed that concordant and discordant twins did not differ in repertoire similarity, possibly given limited power.

A template switching step added UMIs, each with a 6-nucleotide sample barcode. Using the 5' RACE reads, TCRdb records one entry per CDR3 protein without DNA. The listing contains under 350,000 distinct CDR3 sequences. The CDR3 extends over 14 amino acids. The germline gives CDR1 SEHNR, CDR2 FQNEAQ (reference sequence). The receptor was isolated from a human donor with ulcerative colitis or Crohn's disease, or a healthy co-twin of an affected twin (not recorded which). The chain carries TRBV7-9 and TRBJ2-3. Sequenced sample: blood. This CDR3 reads CASSSGFPTDTQYF.